These T cell receptor beta chains were read from a single sample in a study of blood T cell repertoires in COVID-19. Sequenced by immunoSEQ multiplex PCR; TCRdb stores in-frame clones only, minus some. This sample has some 61,000 clones, with about nine tenths found just once. The sequenced sample was peripheral blood. The origin of the receptors is a man under 40 with acute or convalescent COVID-19. Both conserved end residues are part of each CDR3. The D gene is left open where the match is weak. Size tells how often a clone was seen (once, few, many) or the class of an expanded clone, and some rows leave it out.

clone size	D gene	J gene	CDR3 length	V gene	CDR3 protein	CDR3 DNA
few	TRBD1	TRBJ1-3	15	TRBV6-6	CASRQTGAYGNTIYF	TGTGCCAGCAGACAAACAGGGGCCTACGGAAACACCATATATTTT
NA	TRBD1	TRBJ1-6	15	TRBV28	CASSPGGGGDSPLHF	TGTGCCAGCAGTCCGGGAGGGGGCGGTGATTCACCCCTCCACTTT
NA	TRBD2	TRBJ2-1	15	TRBV5-6	CASSLGLAFVNEQFF	TGTGCCAGCAGCTTGGGACTAGCTTTCGTCAATGAGCAGTTCTTC
NA	NA	TRBJ1-1	12	TRBV11-2	CASSRSGSEAFF	TGTGCCAGCAGCCGAAGCGGGTCCGAAGCTTTCTTT
NA	NA	TRBJ1-5	12	TRBV19	CASASGYQPQHF	TGTGCCAGTGCCTCAGGGTACCAGCCCCAGCATTTT
NA	TRBD1	TRBJ1-4	14	TRBV5-4	CASSLTGDGEKLFF	TGTGCCAGCAGCTTAACAGGGGACGGGGAAAAACTGTTTTTT
NA	TRBD1	TRBJ1-2	14	TRBV5-4	CASRTEGQGNGYTF	TGTGCCAGCCGCACTGAGGGACAGGGTAACGGCTACACCTTC
NA	NA	TRBJ1-2	17	TRBV30	CAWSVRPGFPRERGYTF	TGTGCCTGGAGTGTACGCCCTGGGTTCCCCCGGGAGAGGGGCTACACCTTC
NA	TRBD2	TRBJ2-1	16	TRBV10-2	CASSEPSGRALDEQFF	TGCGCCAGCAGTGAGCCTAGCGGGAGGGCCCTAGATGAGCAGTTCTTC
NA	TRBD1	TRBJ1-2	15	TRBV10-1	CASSATGVTPLGYTF	TGCGCCAGCAGTGCGACAGGGGTCACCCCCCTCGGCTACACCTTC
NA	TRBD1	TRBJ2-7	14	TRBV27	CASSAGQGGYEQYF	TGTGCCAGCAGTGCGGGACAGGGGGGGTACGAGCAGTACTTC
NA	TRBD1	TRBJ2-2	13	TRBV12-3/TRBV12-4	CASSQGATGELFF	TGTGCCAGCAGCCAGGGGGCTACCGGGGAGCTGTTTTTT
NA	NA	TRBJ1-1	12	TRBV9	CASSPGGAEAFF	TGTGCCAGCAGTCCCGGGGGGGCTGAAGCTTTCTTT
NA	NA	TRBJ1-2	14	TRBV30	CAWSVTGASIGYTF	TGTGCCTGGAGTGTAACAGGAGCTTCTATTGGCTACACCTTC
NA	NA	TRBJ2-5	14	TRBV28	CASSLHRAGETQYF	TGTGCCAGCAGTTTACACAGGGCAGGGGAGACCCAGTACTTC
NA	NA	TRBJ2-2	14	TRBV9	CASSVEGDTGELFF	TGTGCCAGCAGCGTAGAGGGGGACACCGGGGAGCTGTTTTTT
NA	NA	TRBJ2-7	16	TRBV2	CASSEAGGSSSYEQYF	TGTGCCAGCAGTGAAGCGGGGGGATCAAGCTCCTACGAGCAGTACTTC
NA	NA	TRBJ2-7	12	TRBV19	CASSIGQDEQYF	TGTGCCAGTAGTATAGGACAGGACGAGCAGTACTTC
NA	TRBD2	TRBJ2-2	14	TRBV10-3	CAITTSGYTGELFF	TGTGCCATCACTACTAGCGGCTACACCGGGGAGCTGTTTTTT
NA	NA	TRBJ1-1	14	TRBV6-1	CASSEPGLYTEAFF	TGTGCCAGCAGTGAGCCAGGCTTGTACACTGAAGCTTTCTTT
medium-sized	NA	TRBJ1-4	15	TRBV6-1	CASSEPSARNEKLFF	TGTGCCAGCAGTGAACCCTCCGCCAGAAATGAAAAACTGTTTTTT
NA	NA	TRBJ2-3	21	TRBV21-1	CASSKGLHLPGGGVITDTQYF	TGTGCCAGCAGCAAAGGGCTTCACCTCCCTGGCGGGGGCGTTATCACAGATACGCAGTATTTT
NA	NA	TRBJ2-1	15	TRBV5-4	CASSLGGSTLNEQFF	TGTGCCAGCAGCTTGGGAGGCTCTACCCTGAATGAGCAGTTCTTC
NA	NA	TRBJ1-6	17	TRBV18	CASSPGLTGAGNSPLHF	TGTGCCAGCTCACCAGGTCTGACGGGAGCCGGCAATTCACCCCTCCACTTT
NA	TRBD2	TRBJ2-5	14	TRBV3-1/TRBV3-2	CASSHGTSGRTQYF	TGTGCCAGCAGTCACGGGACTAGCGGGAGAACCCAGTACTTC
few	NA	TRBJ2-3	15	TRBV6-4	CASSDSRSEADTQYF	TGTGCCAGCAGTGACTCTCGGAGCGAGGCAGATACGCAGTATTTT
NA	NA	TRBJ1-2	18	TRBV28	CASSPLLGAADRGYGYTF	TGTGCCAGCAGTCCCTTGCTGGGGGCGGCCGATCGAGGCTATGGCTACACCTTC
NA	NA	TRBJ1-4	15	TRBV5-1	CASSLNPEGGEKLFF	TGCGCCAGCAGCTTGAACCCCGAGGGTGGCGAAAAACTGTTTTTT
NA	NA	TRBJ1-4	14	TRBV4-2	CASSQWQGSEKLFF	TGTGCCAGCAGCCAATGGCAGGGGTCTGAAAAACTGTTTTTT